Each of the 19 T cell receptor beta chains below was sequenced from the same sample in a study of early T cells in non-severe SARS-CoV-2 infection. TCRdb used MiXCR to reprocess the 5' RACE reads, holding one entry per CDR3 protein. The data contain some 66,000 distinct CDR3 sequences, 8% to 9.5% of them singletons. Input material: whole blood. These receptor sequences come from an adult who was a healthcare worker with PCR-confirmed SARS-CoV-2 infection or an uninfected control (not recorded which).

The rearrangement joins TRBV7-2 to TRBJ1-2; D may be TRBD1 (5 bases). The CDR3 has 15 amino acids. V was clipped by 5 bases and J by 6 bases, with 19 bases between them. The germline V gene encodes CDR1 SGHTA and CDR2 FQGNSA. The CDR3 is CASSPQTGQFNGYTF. CDR3 nucleotide sequence: TGTGCCAGCAGCCCCCAGACGGGGCAGTTCAATGGCTACACCTTC.

This clonotype occurred many times. The V call is TRBV27, the J call TRBJ2-5; 7 bases agree with TRBD2. The V gene end was trimmed by 4 bases and the J gene end by 3 bases; junction bases not matched to a gene: 5. Germline CDR1 reads MNHEY; CDR2 reads SMNVEV (reference sequence). This CDR3 region has 14 residues. DNA for the CDR3: TGTGCCAGCAGTTCCAAGGGACTAAAAGAGACCCAGTACTTC. It is translated as CASSSKGLKETQYF.

J is TRBJ1-2 and V is TRBV28; D is ambiguous. Germline V gene lookup returns CDR1 MDHEN and CDR2 SYDVKM. Between the trimmed V and J ends, which lost 6 bases and 6 bases, there was a span of 23 bases. CDR3 length equals 16 residues. Written as DNA, the CDR3 is TGTGCCAGCAGCCCCCTCGCGGGTGGCGGGCACCATGGCTACACCTTC. It specifies CASSPLAGGGHHGYTF.

The chain combines TRBV29-1 with TRBJ2-3; D might be TRBD1 or TRBD2, each matching 6 bases. Germline lookup yields CDR1 SQVTM and CDR2 ANQGSEA. The CDR3 sequence is 14 residues long. V lost 1 base to trimming and J lost 4 bases, with 12 bases between them. Here the CDR3 reads CSVEAGAGADTQYF. The DNA of the CDR3 is TGCAGCGTTGAAGCGGGGGCTGGGGCAGATACGCAGTATTTT.

The rearrangement uses TRBV6-1 and TRBJ2-2; D may be TRBD2 (5 bases). This CDR3 contains 12 residues. The germline gives CDR1 MNHNS, CDR2 SASEGT. Trimming shortened V by 10 bases and J by 6 bases, and 12 bases separated the two germline ends. Here the CDR3 DNA reads TGTGCCACCTCGCCGAGGGCCGGGGAGCTGTTTTTT. It is translated as CATSPRAGELFF.

This clonotype has just a few counts. The chain links TRBV18 to TRBJ1-6; 9 positions agree with TRBD1. The CDR3 is 16 amino acids. With V trimmed by 4 bases and J by 7 bases, 8 bases remained unmatched. Germline CDR1 and CDR2: KGHSH and LQKENI. This CDR3 reads CASSLHRGRQNSPLHF. The CDR3 DNA follows: TGTGCCAGCTCACTCCACAGGGGGCGGCAAAATTCACCCCTCCACTTT.

The chain has TRBV6-1 and TRBJ2-7; maybe TRBD1 (6 bases). The V gene's germline CDR1 is MNHNS and CDR2 SASEGT. Deletions cut 4 bases from V and 2 bases from J, with 15 bases between. The CDR3 is made up of 15 amino acids. CDR3 nucleotides: TGTGCCAGCAGTGTCCAGACAGGTTCCACCTACGAGCAGTACTTC. Its translation: CASSVQTGSTYEQYF.

A few counts support this clonotype. The J gene is TRBJ2-2, the V gene TRBV12-3 or TRBV12-4; 12 positions agree with TRBD2. After removal of 4 bases from V and 7 bases from J, the junction contained 1 base not matched to a gene. The CDR3 runs to 14 residues. CDR3 sequence reads: CASSSSGRVGELFF. Here the CDR3 DNA reads TGTGCCAGCAGTTCTAGCGGGAGGGTCGGGGAGCTGTTTTTT.

Many counts were recorded for this clonotype. The V call is TRBV3-1, the J call TRBJ2-1; 10 nucleotides line up with TRBD2. In germline, CDR1 is LGHDT, CDR2 YNNKEL (reference sequence). Unmatched junction bases numbered 14, after V lost 0 bases and J lost 6 bases. The CDR3 length is 19 residues. CDR3 protein: CASSQEWLAGAAPPNEQFF. For the CDR3, the DNA is TGTGCCAGCAGCCAAGAGTGGCTAGCGGGAGCCGCCCCTCCCAATGAGCAGTTCTTC.

The chain couples TRBV12-3 or TRBV12-4 to TRBJ1-5; 8 bases map to TRBD1. The V gene end was trimmed by 6 bases and the J gene end by 7 bases; junction bases not matched to a gene: 5. The CDR3 contains 13 residues. The CDR3 protein is CASRTGGGQPQHF. The CDR3 bases are TGTGCCAGCAGAACAGGGGGTGGACAGCCCCAGCATTTT.

This sequence joins TRBV10-3 and TRBJ2-1; TRBD2 matches at 12 bases. The V gene's germline CDR1 is ENHRY and CDR2 SYGVKD. The CDR3 is made up of 16 amino acids. With 3 bases clipped from V and 2 bases from J, the junction kept 2 bases outside the gene matches. In DNA form, the CDR3 reads TGTGCCATCAGTGAACTAGCGGGAGGTCCCTACAATGAGCAGTTCTTC. Translated, it gives CAISELAGGPYNEQFF.

V is TRBV9 and J is TRBJ1-2; 9 nucleotides align to TRBD1. Trimming took 5 bases from V and 7 from J; bases not matched to a gene: 9. The CDR3 length is 14 residues. Germline loops: CDR1 SGDLS, CDR2 YYNGEE. Here the CDR3 reads CASRQAGTGFGYTF. In nucleotides, the CDR3 is TGTGCCAGCAGGCAAGCCGGGACAGGGTTTGGCTACACCTTC.

The chain is built from TRBV20-1 and TRBJ1-2, with 12 bases identical to TRBD1. CDR1 DFQATT and CDR2 SNEGSKA come from the germline V gene (reference sequence). This CDR3 is 13 amino acids long. V was clipped by 6 bases and J by 7 bases; unmatched bases: 6. The CDR3 is CSAKGQGAFGYTF. The CDR3 DNA sequence: TGCAGTGCGAAGGGACAGGGGGCTTTTGGCTACACCTTC.

This rearrangement joins TRBV18 to TRBJ1-2; 7 positions match TRBD1. V shed 3 bases and J 4 bases; nucleotides not matched to a gene: 5. In germline, CDR1 is KGHSH, CDR2 LQKENI. This CDR3 region has 14 residues. This CDR3 is CASSPGDRIYGYTF. In DNA form, the CDR3 reads TGTGCCAGCTCACCGGGGGACAGAATCTATGGCTACACCTTC.

The table lists this clonotype with many counts. The genes are TRBV19 and TRBJ2-3; 9 nucleotides match TRBD2. Trimming at V came to 4 bases and at J to 4 bases, leaving 3 bases not matched to a gene. Germline V CDR1 and CDR2: LNHDA, SQIVND (reference sequence). CDR3 length equals 14 residues. CDR3 loop: CASSTLAGADTQYF. CDR3 nucleotides: TGTGCCAGTAGTACCTTAGCGGGAGCAGATACGCAGTATTTT.

This rearrangement joins TRBV28 to TRBJ2-7; 7 bases agree with TRBD1. The CDR3 covers 13 residues. Germline V gene sequence: CDR1 MDHEN, CDR2 SYDVKM. The CDR3 bases are TGTGCTACCCAAGGGGGCCAGTCCTACGAGCAGTACTTC. Its protein is CATQGGQSYEQYF. Complete variable domain (other parts from reference TRBV28 and TRBJ2-7): DVKVTQSSRYLVKRTGEKVFLECVQDMDHENMFWYRQDPGLGLRLIYFSYDVKMKEKGDIPEGYSVSREKKERFSLILESASTNQTSMYLCATQGGQSYEQYFGPGTRLTVT.

This clonotype was detected many times. V gene TRBV19 combines with J gene TRBJ2-2; a weak D match, TRBD2 (7 bases). Germline V CDR1 and CDR2: LNHDA, SQIVND (reference sequence). Trimming left V 10 bases short and J 3 bases short, with 21 bases between. There are 16 residues in the CDR3. CDR3 amino acids: CAKPATRGGYTGELFF. The CDR3, as DNA: TGTGCCAAACCCGCAACAAGGGGGGGATACACCGGGGAGCTGTTTTTT.

This clonotype has a count of ten or more. V and J are TRBV29-1 and TRBJ2-2; 7 nucleotides align to TRBD1. This CDR3 has 15 residues. J gave up 1 base and V 4 bases, and 6 bases lay outside the gene matches. Looked up from germline, CDR1 is SQVTM and CDR2 is ANQGSEA. The CDR3 loop reads CSVARQGLNTGELFF. For the CDR3, the DNA is TGCAGCGTTGCTCGACAGGGCTTGAACACCGGGGAGCTGTTTTTT.

This clonotype appeared many times. The gene calls are TRBV20-1 and TRBJ2-3; D is unresolved. V lost 0 bases and J lost 1, with 11 bases in between. Germline CDR1 DFQATT, CDR2 SNEGSKA (reference sequence). This CDR3 contains 15 residues. CDR3 residues: CSARDLHLRTDTQYF. In nucleotides, the CDR3 is TGCAGTGCTAGAGATTTGCACCTACGCACAGATACGCAGTATTTT.